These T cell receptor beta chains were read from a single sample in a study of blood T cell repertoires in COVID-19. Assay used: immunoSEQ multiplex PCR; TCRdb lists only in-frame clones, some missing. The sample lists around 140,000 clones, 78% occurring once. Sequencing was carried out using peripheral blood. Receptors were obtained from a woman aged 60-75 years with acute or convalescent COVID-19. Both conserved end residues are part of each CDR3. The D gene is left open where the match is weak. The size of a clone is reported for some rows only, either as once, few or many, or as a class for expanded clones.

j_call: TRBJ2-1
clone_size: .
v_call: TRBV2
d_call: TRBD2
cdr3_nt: TGTGCCAGCGGGAGGGCACCCTACAATGAGCAGTTCTTC
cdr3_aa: CASGRAPYNEQFF

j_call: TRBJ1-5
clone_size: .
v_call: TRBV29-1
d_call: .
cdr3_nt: TGCAGCGTCGGGGGAGGCAATCAGCCCCAGCATTTT
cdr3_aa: CSVGGGNQPQHF

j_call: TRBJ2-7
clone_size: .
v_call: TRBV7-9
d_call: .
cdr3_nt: TGTGCCAGCAGCCGTCCCGGGTCCTCCTACGAGCAGTACTTC
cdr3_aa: CASSRPGSSYEQYF

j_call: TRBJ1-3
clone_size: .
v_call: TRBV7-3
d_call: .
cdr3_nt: TGTGCCAGCAGCTTAACCGGCTCTGGAAACACCATATATTTT
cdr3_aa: CASSLTGSGNTIYF

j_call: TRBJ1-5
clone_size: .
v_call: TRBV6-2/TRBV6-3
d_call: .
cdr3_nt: TGTGCCAGCAGCCATGGACAGAGCAATCAGCCCCAGCATTTT
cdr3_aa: CASSHGQSNQPQHF

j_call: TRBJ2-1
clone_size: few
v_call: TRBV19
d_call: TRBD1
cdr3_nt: TGTGCCAGTAGAACCGGGACAGGGGGCGATGAGACCTACAATGAGCAGTTCTTC
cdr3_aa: CASRTGTGGDETYNEQFF

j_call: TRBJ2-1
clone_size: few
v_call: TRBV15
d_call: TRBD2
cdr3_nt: TGTGCCACCAGCCCGACTAGCGGGATGAATGAGCAGTTCTTC
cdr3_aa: CATSPTSGMNEQFF

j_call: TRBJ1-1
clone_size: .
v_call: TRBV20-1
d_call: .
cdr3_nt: TGCAGTTCGGGTGGATGGACTGAAGCTTTCTTT
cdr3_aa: CSSGGWTEAFF

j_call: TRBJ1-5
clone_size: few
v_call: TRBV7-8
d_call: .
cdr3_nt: TGTGCCAGCAGCTTTTCGGACAGTTACAATCAGCCCCAGCATTTT
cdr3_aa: CASSFSDSYNQPQHF

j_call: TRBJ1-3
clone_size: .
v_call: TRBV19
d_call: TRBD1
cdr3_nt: TGTGCCAGTAGTATAACTCGGACAGGGCTTGCTGGAAACACCATATATTTT
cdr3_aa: CASSITRTGLAGNTIYF

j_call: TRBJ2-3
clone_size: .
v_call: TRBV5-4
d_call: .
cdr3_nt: TGTGCCAGCAGCTTGATTGCTAGTATCACAGATACGCAGTATTTT
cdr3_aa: CASSLIASITDTQYF

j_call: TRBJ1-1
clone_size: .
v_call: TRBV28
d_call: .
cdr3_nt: TGTGCCAGCATTCCTGGACATTACACTGAAGCTTTCTTT
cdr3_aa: CASIPGHYTEAFF

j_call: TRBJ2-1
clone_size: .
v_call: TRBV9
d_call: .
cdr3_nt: TGTGCCAGCAGCATTCGGGTGAGCTCCTACAATGAGCAGTTCTTC
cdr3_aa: CASSIRVSSYNEQFF

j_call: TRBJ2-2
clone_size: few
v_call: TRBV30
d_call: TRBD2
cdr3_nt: TGTGCCTGGAGGGCGGGAGAGCTCACCACCGGGGAGCTGTTTTTT
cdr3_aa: CAWRAGELTTGELFF

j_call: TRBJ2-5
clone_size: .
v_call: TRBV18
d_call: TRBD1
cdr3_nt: TGTGCCAGCTCACCACAAGGACAGGGAAAGACCCAGTACTTC
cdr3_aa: CASSPQGQGKTQYF

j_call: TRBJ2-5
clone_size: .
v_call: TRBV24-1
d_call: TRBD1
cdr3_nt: TGTGCCACCAGCATGACAGGGGGAGCAGATGGGACCCAGTACTTC
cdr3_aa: CATSMTGGADGTQYF

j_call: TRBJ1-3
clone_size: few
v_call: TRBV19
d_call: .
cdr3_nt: TGTGCCACCCGAAAGCTAAACACCATATATTTT
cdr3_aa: CATRKLNTIYF

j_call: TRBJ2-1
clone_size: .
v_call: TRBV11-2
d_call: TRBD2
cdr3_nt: TGTGCCAGCAGCTTAGGGGTGCGGGAGCTCTCCTACAATGAGCAGTTCTTC
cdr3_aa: CASSLGVRELSYNEQFF

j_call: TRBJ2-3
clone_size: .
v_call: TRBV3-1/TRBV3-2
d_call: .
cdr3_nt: TGTGCCAGCAGCCAGGCGGGACCTCTCGTCACAGATACGCAGTATTTT
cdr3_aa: CASSQAGPLVTDTQYF

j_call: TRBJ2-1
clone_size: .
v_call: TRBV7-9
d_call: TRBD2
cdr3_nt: TGTGCCAGCAGCCTGCCCCACAGACTAGCGGGAGTCCACAATGAGCAGTTCTTC
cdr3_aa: CASSLPHRLAGVHNEQFF

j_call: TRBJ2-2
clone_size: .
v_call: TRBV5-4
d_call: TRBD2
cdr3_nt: TGTGCCAGCAGCTTGGGGCAGGGAGGGACCGGGGAGCTGTTTTTT
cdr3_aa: CASSLGQGGTGELFF

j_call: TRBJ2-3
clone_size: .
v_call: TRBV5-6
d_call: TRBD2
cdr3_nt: TGTGCCAGCAGCTGGACTAGCGGCCTCCCAGATACGCAGTATTTT
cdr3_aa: CASSWTSGLPDTQYF

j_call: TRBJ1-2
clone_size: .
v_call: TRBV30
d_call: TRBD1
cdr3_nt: TGTGCCTGGAGGGGACAGGGACCTTTCTATGGCTACACCTTC
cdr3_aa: CAWRGQGPFYGYTF

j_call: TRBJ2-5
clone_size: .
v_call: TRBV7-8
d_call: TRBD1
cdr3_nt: TGTGCCAGCAGCCATAGGGACAGGGAAGAGACCCAGTACTTC
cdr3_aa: CASSHRDREETQYF

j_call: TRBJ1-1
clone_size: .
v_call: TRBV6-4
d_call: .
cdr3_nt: TGTGCCAGCAGTGACTCCGTTGTCGGTCTGGGGAGTGAAGCTTTCTTT
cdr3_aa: CASSDSVVGLGSEAFF

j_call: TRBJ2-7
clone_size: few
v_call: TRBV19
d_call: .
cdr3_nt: TGTGCCAGTAGTATTAGGGGTAGCAACGAGCAGTACTTC
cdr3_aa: CASSIRGSNEQYF

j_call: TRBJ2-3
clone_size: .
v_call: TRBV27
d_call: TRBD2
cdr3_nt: TGTGCCAGCAATAGACTAGCGGGAGGACCGACAGATACGCAGTATTTT
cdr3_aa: CASNRLAGGPTDTQYF

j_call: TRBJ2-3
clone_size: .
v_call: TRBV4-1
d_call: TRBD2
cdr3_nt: TGCGCCAGCAGCCATAGACTAGCGGGAGTAGAGGATACGCAGTATTTT
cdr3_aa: CASSHRLAGVEDTQYF

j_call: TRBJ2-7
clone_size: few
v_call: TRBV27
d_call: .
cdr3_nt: TGTGCCAGCAGTTTAAGGGGATCGGACTACTACGAGCAGTACTTC
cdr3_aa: CASSLRGSDYYEQYF

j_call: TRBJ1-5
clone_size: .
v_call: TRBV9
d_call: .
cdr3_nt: TGTGCCAGCAGCCCAGGGGTGGGGGGCAATCAGCCCCAGCATTTT
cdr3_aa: CASSPGVGGNQPQHF

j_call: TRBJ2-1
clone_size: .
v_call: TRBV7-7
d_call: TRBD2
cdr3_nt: TGTGCTAGCAGCGTTAGACTAGCGGTTAGCTCCTACAATGAGCAGTTCTTC
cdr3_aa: CASSVRLAVSSYNEQFF

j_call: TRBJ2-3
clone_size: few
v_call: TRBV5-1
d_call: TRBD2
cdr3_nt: TGCGCCAGCAGCTTGGACCGACTAGCGGGAGCAGATACGCAGTATTTT
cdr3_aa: CASSLDRLAGADTQYF

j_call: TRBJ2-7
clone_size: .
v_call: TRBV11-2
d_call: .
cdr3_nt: TGTGCCAGCAGCTTACTACAGGGTAGGGCGGCCTACGAGCAGTACTTC
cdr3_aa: CASSLLQGRAAYEQYF

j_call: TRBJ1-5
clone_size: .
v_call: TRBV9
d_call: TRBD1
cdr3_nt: TGTGCCAGCAGCGTAGGGACAGGGGAGCAGCCCCAGCATTTT
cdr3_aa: CASSVGTGEQPQHF

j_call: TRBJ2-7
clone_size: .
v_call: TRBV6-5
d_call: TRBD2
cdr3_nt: TGTGCCAGCACCCCGGGAGGCTTTTCTTCCTACGAGCAGTACTTC
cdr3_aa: CASTPGGFSSYEQYF

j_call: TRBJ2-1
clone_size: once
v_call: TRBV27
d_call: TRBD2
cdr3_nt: TGTGCCACAGGACTAGCGGACAATGAGCAGTTCTTC
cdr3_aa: CATGLADNEQFF

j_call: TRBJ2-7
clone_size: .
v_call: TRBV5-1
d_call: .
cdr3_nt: TGCGCCAGCAGCCCCCTCCAGGGGACGAAAACCTACGAGCAGTACTTC
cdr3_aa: CASSPLQGTKTYEQYF

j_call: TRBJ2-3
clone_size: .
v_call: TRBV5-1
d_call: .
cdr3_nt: TGCGCCAGCAGCTTGGTGTCGCGGTCCACAGATACGCAGTATTTT
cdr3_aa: CASSLVSRSTDTQYF

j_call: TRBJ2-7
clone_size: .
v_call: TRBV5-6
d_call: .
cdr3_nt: TGTGCCAGCAGCTTAGGAGGGGACTACGAGCAGTACTTC
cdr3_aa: CASSLGGDYEQYF

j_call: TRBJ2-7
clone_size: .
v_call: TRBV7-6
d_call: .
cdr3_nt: TGTGCCAGCAGCCCGTCGACGGTGGCGGGCGAGCAGTACTTC
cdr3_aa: CASSPSTVAGEQYF

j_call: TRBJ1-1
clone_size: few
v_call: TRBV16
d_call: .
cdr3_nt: TGTGCCAGCAGCGGTCCGGGGAACACTGAAGCTTTCTTT
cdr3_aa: CASSGPGNTEAFF

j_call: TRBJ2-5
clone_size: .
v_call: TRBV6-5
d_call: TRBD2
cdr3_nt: TGTGCCAGCAGACTAGCGGGATTCCAAGAGACCCAGTACTTC
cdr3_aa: CASRLAGFQETQYF

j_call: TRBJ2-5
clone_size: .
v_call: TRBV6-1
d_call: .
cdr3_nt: TGTGCCAGCAGTGACCCCTATCGAACCCAAGAGACCCAGTACTTC
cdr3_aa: CASSDPYRTQETQYF

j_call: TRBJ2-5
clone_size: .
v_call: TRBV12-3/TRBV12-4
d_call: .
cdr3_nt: TGTGCCAGCAGTCCGCGGACACAAAAGACCCAGTACTTC
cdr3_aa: CASSPRTQKTQYF

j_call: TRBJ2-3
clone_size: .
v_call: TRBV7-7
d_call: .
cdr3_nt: TGTGCTAGCAGCCTAGGACCAGGAAGCACAGATACGCAGTATTTT
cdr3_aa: CASSLGPGSTDTQYF

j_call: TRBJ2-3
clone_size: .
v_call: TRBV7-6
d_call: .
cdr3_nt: TGTGCCAGCAGCTTACTGGGAGGCCTCGATACGCAGTATTTT
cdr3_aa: CASSLLGGLDTQYF

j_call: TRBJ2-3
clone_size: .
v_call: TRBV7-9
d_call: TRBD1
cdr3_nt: TGTGCCAGCAGCTCCACCCGAACGAGACAGGGAAGGCAGTATTTT
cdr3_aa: CASSSTRTRQGRQYF

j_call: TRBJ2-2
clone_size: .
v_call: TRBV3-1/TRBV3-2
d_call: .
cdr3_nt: TGTGCCAGCAGCCAATGGGCGAGGGGGAGTGTCACCGGGGAGCTGTTTTTT
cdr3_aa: CASSQWARGSVTGELFF

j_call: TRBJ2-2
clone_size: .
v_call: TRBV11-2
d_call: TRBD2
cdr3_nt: TGTGCCAGCAGCTTCCCTCTTTTAGCACCCGGGAGGACCGGGGAGCTGTTTTTT
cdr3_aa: CASSFPLLAPGRTGELFF

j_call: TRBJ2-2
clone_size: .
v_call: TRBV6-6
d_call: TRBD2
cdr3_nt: TGTGCCAGCAGGTCGGCGGGGGCGAACACCGGGGAGCTGTTTTTT
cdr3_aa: CASRSAGANTGELFF

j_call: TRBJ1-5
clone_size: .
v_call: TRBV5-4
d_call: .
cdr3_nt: TGTGCCAGCAGCTTGGGAGGCAACAATCAGCCCCAGCATTTT
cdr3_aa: CASSLGGNNQPQHF

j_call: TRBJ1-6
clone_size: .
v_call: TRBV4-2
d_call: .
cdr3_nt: TGTGCCAGCAGCCAAGAGGGCGACCGGCTCCATTCACCCCTCCACTTT
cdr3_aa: CASSQEGDRLHSPLHF

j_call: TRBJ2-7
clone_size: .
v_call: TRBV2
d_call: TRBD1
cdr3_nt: TGTGCCAGCAGGACTTTAGACAGGGTCGTCCCCTACGAGCAGTACTTC
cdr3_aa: CASRTLDRVVPYEQYF

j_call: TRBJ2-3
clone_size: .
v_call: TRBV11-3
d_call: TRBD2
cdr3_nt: TGTGCCAGCAGCTTAGGCGGGAGGGACACAGATACGCAGTATTTT
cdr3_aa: CASSLGGRDTDTQYF

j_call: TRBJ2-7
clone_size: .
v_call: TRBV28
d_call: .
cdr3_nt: TGTGCCAGCAGAGAACGGGGGTGGCACGAGCAGTACTTC
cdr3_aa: CASRERGWHEQYF

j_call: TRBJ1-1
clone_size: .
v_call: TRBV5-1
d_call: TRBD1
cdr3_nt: TGCGCCAGCAGCCTGGGACAGGCCATGAACACTGAAGCTTTCTTT
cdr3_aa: CASSLGQAMNTEAFF

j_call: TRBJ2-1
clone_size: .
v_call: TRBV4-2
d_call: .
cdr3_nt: TGTGCCAGCAGCTTTCGACTAGGCAATGAGCAGTTCTTC
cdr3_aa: CASSFRLGNEQFF

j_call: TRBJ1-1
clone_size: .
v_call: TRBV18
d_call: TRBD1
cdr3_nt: TGTGCCAGCTCACCAACAGGGGGGACCACTGAAGCTTTCTTT
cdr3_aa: CASSPTGGTTEAFF